This TCR beta chain is from a study of CD8 T cells in ankylosing spondylitis. Overall study results and limits: Reported data indicate significant enrichment of disease-linked clones within matched ankylosing spondylitis synovial fluid. Characteristic of ankylosing spondylitis blood, it appeared, was a TCR beta motif comprising roughly eight highly homologous variants.

TCRdb processed the 5' RACE reads anew with MiXCR; each CDR3 protein has one entry. The sample lists 350,000 to 450,000 distinct CDR3 sequences, around 26% occurring once. CDR1 is SGDLS, CDR2 YYNGEE, per germline. The CDR3 sequence is 15 residues long. Unmatched junction bases numbered 6, after V lost 0 bases and J lost 4 bases. Comments on this clonotype: Antigen: not known.

The sample was blood, either unsorted or a sorted T cell fraction (not recorded which). V gene TRBV9 combines with J gene TRBJ1-2; 7 bases align to TRBD1. The receptor comes from a male donor with ankylosing spondylitis. The CDR3 sequence: CASSVGAGTAYGYTF. The CDR3 DNA follows: TGTGCCAGCAGCGTAGGCGCCGGGACAGCCTATGGCTACACCTTC.